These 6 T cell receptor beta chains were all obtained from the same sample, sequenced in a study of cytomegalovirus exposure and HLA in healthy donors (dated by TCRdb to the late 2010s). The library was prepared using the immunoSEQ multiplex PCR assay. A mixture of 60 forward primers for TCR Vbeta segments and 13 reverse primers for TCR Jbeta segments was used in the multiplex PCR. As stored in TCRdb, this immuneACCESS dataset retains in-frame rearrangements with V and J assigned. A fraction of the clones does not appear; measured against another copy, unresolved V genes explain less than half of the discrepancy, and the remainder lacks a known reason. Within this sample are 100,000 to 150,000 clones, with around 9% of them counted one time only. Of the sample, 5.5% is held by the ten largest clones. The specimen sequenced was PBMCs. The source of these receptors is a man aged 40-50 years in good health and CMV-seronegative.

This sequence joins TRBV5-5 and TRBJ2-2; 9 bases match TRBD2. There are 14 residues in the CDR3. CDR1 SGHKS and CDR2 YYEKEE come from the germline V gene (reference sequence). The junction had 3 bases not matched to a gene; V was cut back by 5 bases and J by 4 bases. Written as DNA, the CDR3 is TGTGCCAGCAGGAGTAGCGGGGGCACCGGGGAGCTGTTTTTT. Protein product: CASRSSGGTGELFF.

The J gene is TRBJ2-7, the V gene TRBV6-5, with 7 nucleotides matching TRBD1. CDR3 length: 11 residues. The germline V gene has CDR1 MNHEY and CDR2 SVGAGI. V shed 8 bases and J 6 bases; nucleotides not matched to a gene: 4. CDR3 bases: TGTGCCAGCTCGACAGGGCTCGAGCAGTACTTC. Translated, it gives CASSTGLEQYF.

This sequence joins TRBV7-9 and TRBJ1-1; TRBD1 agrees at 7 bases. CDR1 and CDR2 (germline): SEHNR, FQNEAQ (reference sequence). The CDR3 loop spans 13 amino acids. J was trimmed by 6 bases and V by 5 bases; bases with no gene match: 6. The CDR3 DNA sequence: TGTGCCAGCAGCATGACAGGGTCCCCTGAAGCTTTCTTT. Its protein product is CASSMTGSPEAFF.

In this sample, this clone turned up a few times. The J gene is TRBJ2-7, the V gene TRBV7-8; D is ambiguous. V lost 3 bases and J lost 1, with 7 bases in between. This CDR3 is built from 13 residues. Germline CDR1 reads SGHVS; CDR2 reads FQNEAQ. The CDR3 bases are TGTGCCAGCAGCTTTATCGGTTCCTACGAGCAGTACTTC. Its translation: CASSFIGSYEQYF.

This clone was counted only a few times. CDR3 region: CASSLQGVGQPQHF. As DNA, the CDR3 is TGCGCCAGCAGCCTCCAGGGGGTAGGACAGCCCCAGCATTTT. This rearrangement joins TRBV4-1 to TRBJ1-5; 7 positions match TRBD1. V gave up 4 bases and J gave up 7 bases; unmatched junction bases: 7. The CDR3 is 14 amino acids. The germline CDR1 and CDR2 sequences are MGHRA and YSYEKL.

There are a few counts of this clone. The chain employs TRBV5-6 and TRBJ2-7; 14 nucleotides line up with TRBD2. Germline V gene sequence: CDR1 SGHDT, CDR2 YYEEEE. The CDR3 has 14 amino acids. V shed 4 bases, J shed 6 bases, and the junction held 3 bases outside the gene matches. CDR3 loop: CASSTGLAGAEQYF. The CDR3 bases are TGTGCCAGCAGCACGGGACTAGCGGGGGCCGAGCAGTACTTC.